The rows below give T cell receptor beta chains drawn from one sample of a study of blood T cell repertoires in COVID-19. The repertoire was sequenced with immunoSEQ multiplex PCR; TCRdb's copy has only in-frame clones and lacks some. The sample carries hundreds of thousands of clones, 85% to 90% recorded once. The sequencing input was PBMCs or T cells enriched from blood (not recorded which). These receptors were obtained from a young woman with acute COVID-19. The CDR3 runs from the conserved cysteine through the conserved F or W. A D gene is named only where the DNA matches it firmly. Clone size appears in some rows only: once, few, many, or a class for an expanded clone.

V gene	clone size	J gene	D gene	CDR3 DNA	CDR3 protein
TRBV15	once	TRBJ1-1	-	TGTGCCACCAGCAGGACCGGGGACACTGAAGCTTTCTTT	CATSRTGDTEAFF
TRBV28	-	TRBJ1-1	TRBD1	TGTGCCAGCAAGGGACAGACCACTGAAGCTTTCTTT	CASKGQTTEAFF
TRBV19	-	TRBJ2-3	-	TGTGCCAGTTCAGGGCGGGACGCCAGCACAGATACGCAGTATTTT	CASSGRDASTDTQYF
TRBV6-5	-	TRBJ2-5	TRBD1	TGTGCCAGCAGCAGGGACAGGGCAGAGACCCAGTACTTC	CASSRDRAETQYF
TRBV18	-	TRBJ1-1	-	TGTGCCAGCTCACTTAACACGGGGGGGGAGTCCACTGAAGCTTTCTTT	CASSLNTGGESTEAFF
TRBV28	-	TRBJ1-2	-	TGTGCCAGCAGGGCCCAGGGTGACTATGGCTACACCTTC	CASRAQGDYGYTF
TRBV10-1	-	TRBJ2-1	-	TGCGCCAGCAGTGAATTGGACTACCGGAGCTCCTACAATGAGCAGTTCTTC	CASSELDYRSSYNEQFF
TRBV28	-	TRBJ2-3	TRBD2	TGTGCCAGCAGCTACTCCCCGGGACTAGGGGCTAGCACAGATACGCAGTATTTT	CASSYSPGLGASTDTQYF
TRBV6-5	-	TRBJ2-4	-	TGTGCCACACAGGGTTCCAAAAACATTCAGTACTTC	CATQGSKNIQYF
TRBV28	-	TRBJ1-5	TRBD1	TGTGCCAGCACCACACCAGCAGGGACAGGGAATCAGCCCCAGCATTTT	CASTTPAGTGNQPQHF
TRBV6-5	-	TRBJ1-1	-	TGTGCCAGCAGGCAGGGACAGAACACTGAAGCTTTCTTT	CASRQGQNTEAFF
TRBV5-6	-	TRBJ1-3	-	TGTGCCAGCAGCCTGGGGCGGGTCTCTGGAAACACCATATATTTT	CASSLGRVSGNTIYF
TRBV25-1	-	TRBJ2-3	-	TGTGCCAGCAGTGCCACAAGAACAGATACGCAGTATTTT	CASSATRTDTQYF
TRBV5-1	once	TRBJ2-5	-	TGCGCCAGCAGCCCTTCCCTAGAGACCCAGTACTTC	CASSPSLETQYF
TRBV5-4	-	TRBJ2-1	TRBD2	TGTGCCAGCAGCCCTGGGACTAGCGGGAACTACAATGAGCAGTTCTTC	CASSPGTSGNYNEQFF
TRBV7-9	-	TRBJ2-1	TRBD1	TGTGCCAGCAGCTTAATGGACCAGGGGGCAGGCTCCTACAATGAGCAGTTCTTC	CASSLMDQGAGSYNEQFF
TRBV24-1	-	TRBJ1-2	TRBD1	TGTGCCACCAGTGACGTCGGGGACGGAGGGGGCTACTATGGCTACACCTTC	CATSDVGDGGGYYGYTF
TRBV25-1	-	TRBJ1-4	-	TGTGCCAGCAGTGAACGACAGCTTACTGAAAAACTGTTTTTT	CASSERQLTEKLFF
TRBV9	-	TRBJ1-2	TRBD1	TGTGCCAGCAGCGTAGCACTCCCGGGACAGGGAGATGGCTACACCTTC	CASSVALPGQGDGYTF
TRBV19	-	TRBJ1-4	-	TGTGCCAGTAGTATTGGACACACAACTAATGAAAAACTGTTTTTT	CASSIGHTTNEKLFF
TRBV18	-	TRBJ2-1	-	TGTGCCAGCTCACCAAATGGAGGGAGTCGCGGCAATGAGCAGTTCTTC	CASSPNGGSRGNEQFF
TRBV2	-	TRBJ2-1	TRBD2	TGTGCCAGCCAGTATTCTAGCGGGATATATGAGCAGTTCTTC	CASQYSSGIYEQFF
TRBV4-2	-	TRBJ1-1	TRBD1	TGTGCCAGCAGCCCGCGGACAGGGGGCACTGAAGCTTTCTTT	CASSPRTGGTEAFF
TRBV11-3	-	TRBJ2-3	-	TGTGCCAGCAGCTCCGCGGGTTGGACAGATACGCAGTATTTT	CASSSAGWTDTQYF
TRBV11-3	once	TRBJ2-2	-	TGTGCCAGCAGCCCCAGCGTTTCAGGGGTAATACGCACCGGGGAGCTGTTTTTT	CASSPSVSGVIRTGELFF
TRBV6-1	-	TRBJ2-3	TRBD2	TGTGCCAGCAGTGAAGGGACTAGCGGGGATACGCAGTATTTT	CASSEGTSGDTQYF
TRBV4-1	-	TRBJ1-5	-	TGCGCCAGCAGCCAAGATACAGGGCCGGGACAGCCCCAGCATTTT	CASSQDTGPGQPQHF